One and the same sample provided the 20 T cell receptor beta chains below, sequenced in a study of blood T cell repertoires in COVID-19 (TCRdb year 2020). Libraries were prepared through the immunoSEQ multiplex PCR assay. In TCRdb, the immuneACCESS table is reduced to in-frame sequences with V and J assigned. These tables do not hold every clone; where another copy was compared, an unresolved V gene accounts for under half, and the others remain unexplained. The sample yields some 100,000 clones; 80% were counted once. Roughly a third of the sample is held by the ten biggest clonotypes. The sequenced sample consisted of peripheral blood. The source is a man in his 70s with active or convalescent COVID-19.

The chain is built from TRBV3-1 (or the pseudogene TRBV3-2) and TRBJ2-5; D is perhaps TRBD1 (5 bases). Trimming left V 1 base short and J 4 bases short, with 13 bases between. This CDR3 comprises 15 residues. Germline V CDR1 and CDR2: LGHDT, YNNKEL (reference sequence). The CDR3 DNA reads as TGTGCCAGCAGCCAAGGGGGCGGCTCGTTAGAGACCCAGTACTTC. This translates into CASSQGGGSLETQYF.

V is TRBV4-1 and J is TRBJ1-2, with D possibly matching TRBD1 (5 bases). CDR3 length: 18 residues. Trimming left V 1 base short and J 0 bases short, with 18 bases between. From germline, CDR1 is MGHRA and CDR2 YSYEKL. The CDR3 spells CASSQVDSEVTANYGYTF. CDR3 DNA sequence: TGCGCCAGCAGCCAAGTTGACAGTGAAGTGACAGCTAACTATGGCTACACCTTC.

The chain is built from TRBV3-1 (or the pseudogene TRBV3-2) and TRBJ2-7; TRBD2 might be the D (5 bases). Looked up from germline, CDR1 is LGHDT and CDR2 is YNNKEL (reference sequence). The V end was cut by 1 base, the J end by 7 bases, with 8 bases between. This CDR3 spans 12 amino acids. CDR3 region: CASSQAGREQYF. The CDR3 DNA sequence: TGTGCCAGCAGCCAAGCGGGGAGAGAGCAGTACTTC.

The rearrangement links TRBV3-1 (or the pseudogene TRBV3-2) to TRBJ1-2; no clear D. This CDR3 comprises 13 residues. Germline assignment: CDR1 LGHDT and CDR2 YNNKEL (reference sequence). Trimming took off 0 bases at V and 4 bases at J, with 6 bases between the two ends. The CDR3: CASSQERFYGYTF. CDR3 coding DNA: TGTGCCAGCAGCCAAGAGAGGTTCTATGGCTACACCTTC.

The V gene is TRBV6-6, the J gene TRBJ1-5; D might be TRBD1 (6 bases). The germline V gene has CDR1 MNHNY and CDR2 SVGAGI (reference sequence). V dropped 6 bases and J dropped 5 bases, with 14 bases sitting between them. This CDR3 is built from 14 residues. CDR3 region: CASRVTGMDQPQHF. In DNA form, the CDR3 reads TGTGCCAGCAGGGTAACAGGGATGGATCAGCCCCAGCATTTT.

The J gene is TRBJ2-7, the V gene TRBV10-3, with a weak D call TRBD2 (5 bases). V shed 0 bases and J shed 1 base, with 7 bases lying between them. This CDR3 comprises 14 residues. From germline, CDR1 is ENHRY and CDR2 SYGVKD. This CDR3 reads CAISESSASYEQYF. The CDR3 DNA is TGTGCCATCAGTGAGTCTAGCGCATCCTACGAGCAGTACTTC.

Turning to this clone: The conserved phenylalanine or tryptophan normally closing the CDR3 is absent here, so this likely arose from a read error. The DNA is left out, because the CDR3 cannot be placed on it with certainty; the CDR3 is given as TCRdb lists it. The gene calls are TRBV20-1 and TRBJ2-7; the table's D call TRBD2 went unverified against the DNA. The CDR3 is 9 amino acids long, termini counted. From germline, CDR1 is DFQATT and CDR2 SNEGSKA (reference sequence). This CDR3 is CSALLRETC.

The J gene is TRBJ2-7, the V gene TRBV27, with 7 bases that match TRBD2. CDR1 and CDR2 from the germline V gene are MNHEY and SMNVEV (reference sequence). CDR3 size: 15 residues. Trimming removed 2 bases from V and 1 base from J; junction bases left unmatched: 5. The CDR3 DNA reads TGTGCCAGCAGTTTAGGGAGCGGGGTATCCTACGAGCAGTACTTC. As protein: CASSLGSGVSYEQYF.

The J gene is TRBJ2-7, the V gene TRBV18; D might be TRBD2 (5 bases). Per the germline V gene, CDR1 is KGHSH and CDR2 is LQKENI. The CDR3 loop spans 13 amino acids. The V and J ends lost 4 bases and 2 bases respectively, with 9 bases between them. The CDR3 DNA sequence: TGTGCCAGCTCACTTCGGGATCCCTACGAGCAGTACTTC. It specifies CASSLRDPYEQYF.

The chain joins TRBV12-3 or TRBV12-4 to TRBJ2-7; tentative D call: TRBD1 (6 bases). Trimming took 0 bases from V and 12 from J, leaving 15 bases between them. This CDR3 contains 13 residues. The CDR3 is CASSLALGAALYF. DNA of the CDR3: TGTGCCAGCAGTTTAGCGCTGGGGGCCGCTTTGTACTTC.

This chain links TRBV12-3 or TRBV12-4 with TRBJ1-5; 9 bases are a match to TRBD1. The CDR3 totals 13 residues. Trimming took 6 bases from V and 7 from J; bases not matched to a gene: 4. CDR3 sequence (DNA): TGTGCCAGCAGACGGACAGGGGAACAGCCCCAGCATTTT. This codes for CASRRTGEQPQHF.

The chain recombines TRBV5-1 with TRBJ2-5; perhaps TRBD1 as D (6 bases). CDR1 is SGHRS, CDR2 YFSETQ, per germline. CDR3 length: 14 residues. Trimming removed 4 bases from V and 5 bases from J, with 15 bases in between. This CDR3 is CASSAGQRRETQYF. The CDR3 nucleotides read TGCGCCAGCAGCGCCGGACAGAGAAGGGAGACCCAGTACTTC.

The genes are TRBV12-3 or TRBV12-4 and TRBJ1-5, with 7 bases aligning to TRBD1. V gave up 5 bases and J gave up 7 bases; unmatched junction bases: 5. The CDR3 is 13 residues long. CDR3 loop: CASSLGQKQPQHF. CDR3 in DNA: TGTGCCAGCAGTCTGGGACAGAAGCAGCCCCAGCATTTT.

Here the CDR3 reads CASSYGQATIQETQYF. In nucleotides, the CDR3 is TGTGCCAGCAGTTACGGACAGGCCACTATCCAAGAGACCCAGTACTTC. The chain has TRBV27 and TRBJ2-5, with 7 bases that match TRBD1. J was trimmed by 1 base and V by 4 bases; bases with no gene match: 9. Germline loops: CDR1 MNHEY, CDR2 SMNVEV (reference sequence). The CDR3 extends over 16 amino acids.

This rearrangement joins TRBV28 to TRBJ2-7, with a tentative D call TRBD2 (5 bases). The CDR3 sequence is 15 residues long. Trimming shortened V by 2 bases and J by 3 bases, and 14 bases separated the two germline ends. From germline, CDR1 is MDHEN and CDR2 SYDVKM. CDR3 protein: CASSLRGTIIYEQYF. In DNA form, the CDR3 reads TGTGCCAGCAGTTTACGGGGTACGATAATCTACGAGCAGTACTTC. The complete variable domain, with remaining parts taken from reference TRBV28 and TRBJ2-7, reads DVKVTQSSRYLVKRTGEKVFLECVQDMDHENMFWYRQDPGLGLRLIYFSYDVKMKEKGDIPEGYSVSREKKERFSLILESASTNQTSMYLCASSLRGTIIYEQYFGPGTRLTVT.

The chain recombines TRBV7-2 with TRBJ2-3, with 7 nucleotides matching TRBD1. The CDR3 sequence is 14 residues long. Germline assignment: CDR1 SGHTA and CDR2 FQGNSA. V lost 3 bases to trimming and J lost 2 bases; unmatched junction nucleotides: 2. CDR3 nucleotide sequence: TGTGCCAGCAGCTTCGACAGGGTCACAGATACGCAGTATTTT. It translates to CASSFDRVTDTQYF.

The chain combines TRBV5-5 with TRBJ2-3, with D tentatively TRBD1 (5 bases). The CDR3 contains 14 residues. The ends were cut back, 2 bases at V and 5 bases at J, with 12 bases in the middle. The germline gives CDR1 SGHKS, CDR2 YYEKEE (reference sequence). The CDR3 DNA reads TGTGCCAGCAGCTTTTTCCAGGGCGGAGATACGCAGTATTTT. The encoded protein is CASSFFQGGDTQYF. The full variable domain, rest sourced from reference TRBV5-5 and TRBJ2-3, is DAGVTQSPTHLIKTRGQQVTLRCSPISGHKSVSWYQQVLGQGPQFIFQYYEKEERGRGNFPDRFSARQFPNYSSELNVNALLLGDSALYLCASSFFQGGDTQYFGPGTRLTVL.

Only one count was recorded for this clone. The genes are TRBV5-1 and TRBJ2-2; 12 nucleotides line up with TRBD2. There are 16 residues in the CDR3. Germline CDR1 and CDR2: SGHRS and YFSETQ. The J segment lost 4 bases and the V segment lost 4 bases, leaving 5 bases of the junction unmatched. The CDR3 reads CASSPWGLAGTGELFF. CDR3 bases: TGCGCCAGCAGCCCCTGGGGACTAGCGGGCACCGGGGAGCTGTTTTTT.

V is TRBV13 and J is TRBJ1-1; D not resolved. In germline, CDR1 is PRHDT, CDR2 FYEKMQ (reference sequence). V was clipped by 5 bases and J by 1 base, with 11 bases between them. The length of the CDR3 is 14 residues. This chain's CDR3 is CASSVVTENTEAFF. Written as DNA, the CDR3 is TGTGCCAGCAGCGTAGTGACTGAGAACACTGAAGCTTTCTTT.

The chain is built from TRBV5-1 and TRBJ2-3; D might be TRBD2 (5 bases). This CDR3 spans 15 amino acids. Between the trimmed V and J ends, which lost 4 bases and 0 bases, there was a span of 12 bases. The germline V gene encodes CDR1 SGHRS and CDR2 YFSETQ. This chain's CDR3 is CASSPDWSSTDTQYF. The CDR3 DNA follows: TGCGCCAGCAGCCCGGACTGGTCTAGCACAGATACGCAGTATTTT.